This T cell receptor (beta chain) was captured in a study of CD8 T cells in Susac syndrome. About the study: Sequenced Susac syndrome patients included over five with active disease and under ten who were in remission.

In regard to this clonotype: The antigen is unknown.

RNA, at about 0.5 to 1 ug, was reverse transcribed with random hexamers. TCRdb called the immunoSEQ multiplex PCR reads again in MiXCR, with one record for every CDR3 protein. The table has under 200,000 distinct CDR3 sequences, around 90% seen once. Study observations and caveats: As the study acknowledged, the number of individuals in its TCR sequencing and HLA analysis was relatively small.

TCR beta sequencing covered blood CD8+ and CD4+ T cells. It was negative isolation that provided the CD8+ and CD4+ T cells, whereas TEMRA cells were enriched by FACS. V was clipped by 5 bases and J by 8 bases; unmatched bases: 16. Germline V gene sequence: CDR1 SGHNT, CDR2 YYREEE (reference sequence). There are 17 residues in the CDR3. Source material: CD4+ T cells from PBMCs. The receptor was isolated from a human donor with Susac syndrome. The gene calls are TRBV5-4 and TRBJ1-2, with 12 bases matching TRBD1. CDR3 loop: CASSKPNPGQGAHGYTF. CDR3 nucleotide sequence: TGTGCCAGCAGTAAACCAAATCCGGGACAGGGGGCTCACGGCTACACCTTC.